This passage covers 8 T cell receptor beta chains from one sample sequenced in a study of identical twins. TCRdb independently ran MiXCR on the 5' RACE reads; one entry per CDR3 protein. The sample includes about 720,000 distinct CDR3 sequences, roughly 18% of them seen just once. The same specimen was also included in a second study, on T cells expressing NK-cell markers.

The sequenced material came from PBMCs. The receptors come from a young woman in good health.

The chain joins TRBV6-1 to TRBJ1-1; 7 bases are a match to TRBD1. The junction had 10 bases not matched to a gene; V was cut back by 10 bases and J by 5 bases. Germline assignment: CDR1 MNHNS and CDR2 SASEGT. The CDR3 consists of 13 residues. CDR3 sequence reads: CATRRPGGTEAFF. CDR3 coding DNA: TGTGCCACCAGACGACCAGGGGGGACTGAAGCTTTCTTT.

This clonotype has a single count. The rearrangement uses TRBV20-1 and TRBJ2-1, with D uncertain. The CDR3 runs to 12 residues. V was trimmed by 6 bases and J by 3 bases, leaving 9 bases between them. CDR1 DFQATT and CDR2 SNEGSKA come from the germline V gene (reference sequence). CDR3 DNA: TGCAGTGCCCAAGGCCTCTACAATGAGCAGTTCTTC. It is translated as CSAQGLYNEQFF.

The rearrangement joins TRBV12-3 or TRBV12-4 to TRBJ2-1; 7 nucleotides line up with TRBD2. CDR3 length: 14 residues. V was clipped by 6 bases and J by 7 bases; unmatched bases: 9. The CDR3 sequence is CASRPNYSGNEQFF. CDR3 nucleotides: TGTGCCAGCAGGCCGAACTATAGCGGGAATGAGCAGTTCTTC.

This clonotype came up a few times. The chain recombines TRBV5-4 with TRBJ2-3; D gene uncertain. Trimming took 6 bases from V and 2 from J, leaving 13 bases between them. The CDR3 sequence is 14 residues long. CDR1 and CDR2 (germline): SGHNT, YYREEE (reference sequence). The CDR3 loop is CASTIDTHTDTQYF. CDR3 in DNA: TGTGCCAGCACCATTGACACCCACACAGATACGCAGTATTTT. The variable domain in full, completed from reference TRBV5-4 and TRBJ2-3, reads ETGVTQSPTHLIKTRGQQVTLRCSSQSGHNTVSWYQQALGQGPQFIFQYYREEENGRGNFPPRFSGLQFPNYSSELNVNALELDDSALYLCASTIDTHTDTQYFGPGTRLTVL.

The chain links TRBV11-3 to TRBJ2-1; D is undetermined. The germline V gene has CDR1 SGHNT and CDR2 YENEEA. The CDR3 is 12 residues long. Trimming stripped 5 bases from V and 8 bases from J, with 10 bases between. CDR3 nucleotide sequence: TGTGCCAGCAGCGCAAGTGTCGATGAGCAGTTCTTC. Translating gives CASSASVDEQFF.

Only a few counts were recorded for this clonotype. This chain connects TRBV7-2 to TRBJ1-5; 8 bases align to TRBD1. The CDR3 has 15 residues. The junction had 7 bases not matched to a gene; V was cut back by 5 bases and J by 4 bases. Germline V gives CDR1 SGHTA, CDR2 FQGNSA. CDR3 protein: CASSNDRGGNQPQHF. The CDR3 DNA sequence: TGTGCCAGCAGCAACGACAGGGGTGGTAATCAGCCCCAGCATTTT.

The chain has TRBV20-1 and TRBJ2-3, with D unresolved. The CDR3 spans 14 residues. CDR1 and CDR2 (germline): DFQATT, SNEGSKA (reference sequence). V lost 0 bases, J lost 6 bases, and 13 bases lay in between. Here the CDR3 reads CSARDGRLGDTQYF. CDR3 DNA: TGCAGTGCTAGAGACGGACGCCTGGGGGATACGCAGTATTTT.

This chain uses TRBV5-1 with TRBJ2-1, with 10 bases identical to TRBD2. Germline CDR1 SGHRS, CDR2 YFSETQ. The ends lost 5 bases at V and 8 bases at J; junction bases unmatched: 10. The CDR3 runs to 15 residues. The CDR3, as DNA: TGCGCCAGCAGATCTCTAGCGGGAGTCTCTGATGAGCAGTTCTTC. Translated: CASRSLAGVSDEQFF.